The 20 T cell receptor beta chains below all came from one sample that was sequenced in a study of T cell changes during pregnancy in multiple sclerosis. Generated by immunoSEQ multiplex PCR, the TCRdb table keeps only in-frame clones and is missing some. Of approximately 30,000 clones in the sample, 90% were seen once. Sequencing was performed on CD8+ T cells from peripheral blood mononuclear cells, taken before pregnancy. These receptors were taken from a female donor with multiple sclerosis, enrolled in a pregnancy study.

The chain is built from TRBV6-1 and TRBJ2-7; 7 nucleotides align to TRBD2. The CDR3 extends over 15 amino acids. CDR1 is MNHNS and CDR2 is SASEGT in the germline V gene. V lost 5 bases and J lost 3; bases outside the gene matches: 10. The CDR3 spells CASSRERGTLYEQYF. CDR3 bases: TGTGCCAGCAGTCGTGAGCGGGGCACGCTCTACGAGCAGTACTTC.

In this sample, this clone turned up once. This rearrangement joins TRBV5-4 to TRBJ2-3; no clear D. Trimming removed 4 bases from V and 6 bases from J, with 9 bases in between. The CDR3 is 12 amino acids. Germline V gives CDR1 SGHNT, CDR2 YYREEE (reference sequence). In nucleotides, the CDR3 is TGTGCCAGCAGCCATTTTGTGGATACGCAGTATTTT. This gives the protein CASSHFVDTQYF.

As concerns this clone: This CDR3 is also generated by other DNA sequences in the sample. The chain joins TRBV19 to TRBJ2-7; a weak D match, TRBD1 (5 bases). The V and J ends lost 2 bases and 1 base respectively, with 6 bases between them. The V gene's germline CDR1 is LNHDA and CDR2 SQIVND (reference sequence). This CDR3 spans 13 amino acids. Written as DNA, the CDR3 is TGTGCCAGTAGTATAACAGGTTCCTACGAGCAGTACTTC. Its translation is CASSITGSYEQYF.

V gene TRBV14 combines with J gene TRBJ2-2; weak D call: TRBD1 (6 bases). Looked up from germline, CDR1 is SGHDN and CDR2 is FVKESK. V lost 7 bases, J lost 6 bases, and 12 bases lay in between. The CDR3 is 13 residues long. The DNA of the CDR3 is TGTGCCAGCACCACAGGGATACCCGGGGAGCTGTTTTTT. Protein: CASTTGIPGELFF.

This rearrangement joins TRBV29-1 to TRBJ2-1; 7 positions agree with TRBD1. CDR1 and CDR2 (germline): SQVTM, ANQGSEA. The CDR3 loop spans 14 amino acids. V trimming: 6 bases; J trimming: 8 bases; junction bases outside the gene matches: 13. DNA for the CDR3: TGCAGCGTCTTTGGGCTGACAGGGATCCATGAGCAGTTCTTC. Its translation: CSVFGLTGIHEQFF.

This chain links TRBV6-4 with TRBJ2-3, with TRBD2 matching 7 bases. V shed 5 bases and J 2 bases; nucleotides not matched to a gene: 7. CDR3 length equals 15 residues. CDR1 and CDR2 from the germline V gene are MRHNA and SNTAGT. CDR3 nucleotides: TGTGCCAGCAGTCCCCGGACTAGGATCACAGATACGCAGTATTTT. Translation gives CASSPRTRITDTQYF.

This clone was observed a few times. The chain links TRBV30 to TRBJ2-2; 9 bases align to TRBD1. This CDR3 comprises 15 residues. The germline V gene has CDR1 GTSNPN and CDR2 SVGIG (reference sequence). V shed 3 bases and J 3 bases; nucleotides not matched to a gene: 5. CDR3 nucleotides: TGTGCCTGGAGGCGACAGGGGGGAGACACCGGGGAGCTGTTTTTT. Its translation is CAWRRQGGDTGELFF.

CDR3 residues: CASSGRQGLDSYEQYF. CDR3 coding DNA: TGTGCCAGCAGTGGTCGCCAAGGACTGGATTCCTACGAGCAGTACTTC. V and J are TRBV5-6 and TRBJ2-7, with D possibly matching TRBD2 (5 bases). Trimming shortened V by 5 bases and J by 1 base, and 19 bases separated the two germline ends. Germline values: CDR1 SGHDT, CDR2 YYEEEE. The CDR3 contains 16 residues. The whole variable domain, remainder taken from reference TRBV5-6 and TRBJ2-7, is DAGVTQSPTHLIKTRGQQVTLRCSPKSGHDTVSWYQQALGQGPQFIFQYYEEEERQRGNFPDRFSGHQFPNYSSELNVNALLLGDSALYLCASSGRQGLDSYEQYFGPGTRLTVT.

The chain combines TRBV4-3 with TRBJ2-6; TRBD2 is a possible D gene (6 bases). Looked up from germline, CDR1 is LGHNA and CDR2 is YSLEER. CDR3 length: 15 amino acids. V lost 4 bases and J 2 bases, leaving 9 bases between the germline ends. Here the CDR3 reads CASSLSSAGANVLTF. In nucleotides, the CDR3 is TGCGCCAGCAGCCTCTCTAGCGCTGGGGCCAACGTCCTGACTTTC.

The chain employs TRBV18 and TRBJ2-7; TRBD1 is a possible D gene (5 bases). CDR3 length: 15 residues. Trimming removed 2 bases from V and 1 base from J, with 12 bases in between. Germline values: CDR1 KGHSH, CDR2 LQKENI. The CDR3 region is CASSPAQGGSYEQYF. The CDR3 DNA reads TGTGCCAGCTCACCAGCGCAGGGTGGTTCCTACGAGCAGTACTTC.

The genes are TRBV25-1 and TRBJ2-3; 10 bases are shared with TRBD2. There are 17 residues in the CDR3. J gave up 5 bases and V 1 base, and 9 bases lay outside the gene matches. In germline, CDR1 is MGHDK, CDR2 SYGVNS. DNA of the CDR3: TGTGCCAGCAGTGAATTCTCTAGCGGGAGTTCTGTAGATACGCAGTATTTT. Protein: CASSEFSSGSSVDTQYF.

The sample holds one count of this clone. The V gene is TRBV5-5, the J gene TRBJ2-7; 11 positions match TRBD2. This CDR3 is built from 14 residues. The junction had 6 bases not matched to a gene; V was cut back by 4 bases and J by 6 bases. Looked up from germline, CDR1 is SGHKS and CDR2 is YYEKEE (reference sequence). The chain's CDR3 is CASSVTSGSPEQYF. The CDR3 nucleotides are TGTGCCAGCAGCGTAACTAGCGGGAGCCCCGAGCAGTACTTC. Using reference TRBV5-5 and TRBJ2-7 for the parts outside the CDR3, the full variable domain is DAGVTQSPTHLIKTRGQQVTLRCSPISGHKSVSWYQQVLGQGPQFIFQYYEKEERGRGNFPDRFSARQFPNYSSELNVNALLLGDSALYLCASSVTSGSPEQYFGPGTRLTVT.

The gene calls are TRBV6-4 and TRBJ2-1, with TRBD2 matching over 9 bases. Germline CDR1 MRHNA, CDR2 SNTAGT. Trimming took 0 bases from V and 4 from J; bases not matched to a gene: 1. The CDR3 runs to 15 residues. The CDR3 region is CASSDSSGSYNEQFF. The DNA of the CDR3 is TGTGCCAGCAGTGACTCTAGCGGGAGTTACAATGAGCAGTTCTTC.

This clone was detected only once. The J gene is TRBJ1-1, the V gene TRBV4-2; D gene ambiguous. Germline V gene lookup returns CDR1 LGHNA and CDR2 YNFKEQ. CDR3 size: 13 residues. Trimming shortened V by 8 bases and J by 2 bases, and 12 bases separated the two germline ends. CDR3 in amino acids: CASAPGGNTEAFF. The DNA for the CDR3 is TGTGCCAGCGCCCCCGGAGGCAACACTGAAGCTTTCTTT.

The V and J genes are TRBV5-1 and TRBJ2-3, with D tentatively TRBD1 (6 bases). V lost 0 bases, J lost 1 base, and 12 bases lay in between. This CDR3 is 16 amino acids long. In germline, CDR1 is SGHRS, CDR2 YFSETQ. CDR3 in amino acids: CASSLVVRQGTDTQYF. DNA of the CDR3: TGCGCCAGCAGCTTGGTTGTTCGACAGGGCACAGATACGCAGTATTTT.

This clone was found once. The chain recombines TRBV6-5 with TRBJ1-1; D is undetermined. Trimming removed 3 bases from V and 5 bases from J, with 10 bases in between. This CDR3 is built from 13 residues. In germline, CDR1 is MNHEY, CDR2 SVGAGI. The CDR3 DNA is TGTGCCAGCAGTTATCGAGGGTTGACTGAAGCTTTCTTT. Translated: CASSYRGLTEAFF.

The rearrangement uses TRBV2 and TRBJ1-5; tentative D call: TRBD1 (5 bases). Trimming pared 4 bases from V and 4 bases from J, leaving 14 bases between. CDR3 size: 15 residues. The germline V gene encodes CDR1 SNHLY and CDR2 FYNNEI. As DNA, the CDR3 is TGTGCCAGCAGTGGTAAGGGGTTTGCAAATCAGCCCCAGCATTTT. Translation gives CASSGKGFANQPQHF.

Remarks on this clone: Relative to the germline gene, one junction end is altered; a read error may explain this. The chain links TRBV5-1 to TRBJ2-1; 12 bases map to TRBD2. The CDR3 has 15 residues. Germline loops: CDR1 SGHRS, CDR2 YFSETQ. The CDR3 is CASSWTSGKYNGQFF. The CDR3 DNA follows: TGCGCCAGCAGCTGGACTAGCGGGAAATACAATGGGCAGTTCTTC.

CDR3 in DNA: TGCGCCAGCAGCCAAGAACAGGCGGCTCCCACAGATACGCAGTATTTT. Translation: CASSQEQAAPTDTQYF. The chain has TRBV4-1 and TRBJ2-3, with D tentatively TRBD1 (5 bases). CDR1 and CDR2 (germline): MGHRA, YSYEKL. The ends were cut back, 0 bases at V and 2 bases at J, with 12 bases in the middle. This CDR3 spans 16 amino acids.

This clone was observed a handful of times. The junction departs from germline at one end; a sequencing error may be responsible. The chain uses TRBV7-2 and TRBJ1-4; TRBD1 aligns across 7 bases. Germline V gene lookup returns CDR1 SGHTA and CDR2 FQGNSA. The CDR3 sequence is 16 residues long. The CDR3 spells CATSPTRQGFFEKLFF. For the CDR3, the DNA is TGTGCCACCAGCCCAACCCGACAGGGATTTTTTGAAAAACTGTTTTTT.